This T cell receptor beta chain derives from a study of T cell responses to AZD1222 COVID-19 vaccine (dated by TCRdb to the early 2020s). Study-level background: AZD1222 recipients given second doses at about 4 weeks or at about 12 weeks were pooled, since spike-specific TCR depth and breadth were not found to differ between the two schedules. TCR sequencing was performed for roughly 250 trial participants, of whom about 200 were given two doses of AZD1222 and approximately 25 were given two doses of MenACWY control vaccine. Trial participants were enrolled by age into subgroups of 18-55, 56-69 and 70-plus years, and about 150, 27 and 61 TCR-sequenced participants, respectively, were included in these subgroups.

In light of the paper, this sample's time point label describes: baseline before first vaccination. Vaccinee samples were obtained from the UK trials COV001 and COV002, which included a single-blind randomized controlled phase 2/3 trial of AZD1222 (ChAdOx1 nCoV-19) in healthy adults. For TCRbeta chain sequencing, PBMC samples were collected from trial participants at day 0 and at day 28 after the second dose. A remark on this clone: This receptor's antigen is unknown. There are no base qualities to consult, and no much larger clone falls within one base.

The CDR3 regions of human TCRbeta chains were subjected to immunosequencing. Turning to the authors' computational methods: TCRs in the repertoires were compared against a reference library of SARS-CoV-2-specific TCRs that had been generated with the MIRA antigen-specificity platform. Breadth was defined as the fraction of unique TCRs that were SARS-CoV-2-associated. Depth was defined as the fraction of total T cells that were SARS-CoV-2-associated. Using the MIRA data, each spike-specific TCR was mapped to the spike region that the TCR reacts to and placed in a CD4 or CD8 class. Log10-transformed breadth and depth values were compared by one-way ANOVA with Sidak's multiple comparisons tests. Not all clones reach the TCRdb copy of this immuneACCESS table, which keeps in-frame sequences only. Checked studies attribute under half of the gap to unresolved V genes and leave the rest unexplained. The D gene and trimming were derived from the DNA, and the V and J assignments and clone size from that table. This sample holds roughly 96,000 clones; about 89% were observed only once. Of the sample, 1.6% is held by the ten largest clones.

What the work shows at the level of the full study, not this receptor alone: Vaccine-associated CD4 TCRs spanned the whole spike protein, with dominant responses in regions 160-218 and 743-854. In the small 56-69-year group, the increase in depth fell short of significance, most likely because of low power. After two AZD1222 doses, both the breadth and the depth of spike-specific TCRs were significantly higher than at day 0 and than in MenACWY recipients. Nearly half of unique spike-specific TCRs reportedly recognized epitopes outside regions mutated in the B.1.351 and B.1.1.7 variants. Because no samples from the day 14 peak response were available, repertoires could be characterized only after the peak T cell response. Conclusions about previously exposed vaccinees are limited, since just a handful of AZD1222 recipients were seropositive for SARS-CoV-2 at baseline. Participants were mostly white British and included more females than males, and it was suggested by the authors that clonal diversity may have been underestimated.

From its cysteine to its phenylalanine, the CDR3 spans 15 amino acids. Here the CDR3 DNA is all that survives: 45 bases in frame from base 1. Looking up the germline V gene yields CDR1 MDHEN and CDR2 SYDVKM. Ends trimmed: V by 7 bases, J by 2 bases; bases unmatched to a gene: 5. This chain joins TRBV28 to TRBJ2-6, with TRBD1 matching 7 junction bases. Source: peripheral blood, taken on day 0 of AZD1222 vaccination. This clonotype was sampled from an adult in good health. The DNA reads TGTGCCAGCACCCAAACAGGGGCTGGGGCCAACGTCCTGACTTTC. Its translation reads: CASTQTGAGANVLTF.